One and the same sample provided the 32 T cell receptor beta chains below, sequenced in a study of monozygotic twins with inflammatory bowel disease. TCRdb reprocessed the 5' RACE reads and stores each CDR3 protein as one record, lacking DNA. Listed are 190,000 or so distinct CDR3 sequences; 1.5% to 2% falls within the top ten. Sequencing was carried out using blood. These receptors originate from a human donor with ulcerative colitis or Crohn's disease, or a healthy co-twin of an affected twin (not recorded which).

This sequence joins TRBV5-1 and TRBJ1-4. CDR1 is SGHRS and CDR2 is YFSETQ in the germline V gene. The CDR3 spans 14 residues. CDR3 residues: CASSSGALSEKLFF.

The rearrangement joins TRBV20-1 to TRBJ2-3; with no DNA, the TCRdb D assignment of TRBD1 cannot be verified. Germline-derived CDR1 and CDR2 are DFQATT and SNEGSKA (reference sequence). CDR3 length: 14 residues. CDR3 sequence: CSASTGPGTDTQYF.

The rearrangement links TRBV2 to TRBJ2-7. The length of the CDR3 is 13 residues. The germline V gene has CDR1 SNHLY and CDR2 FYNNEI. CDR3: CASNADGSYEQYF.

The chain recombines TRBV20-1 with TRBJ1-4. Germline V gene data show CDR1 as DFQATT and CDR2 as SNEGSKA (reference sequence). The length of the CDR3 is 12 residues. This CDR3 is CSARDINEKLFF.

This chain connects TRBV11-2 to TRBJ2-5; with no DNA, the TCRdb D assignment of TRBD1 cannot be verified. Germline CDR1 and CDR2: SGHAT and FQNNGV. CDR3 length: 13 residues. The CDR3 sequence: CASSPGTSRAQYF. Full variable domain (rest looked up from reference TRBV11-2 and TRBJ2-5): EAGVAQSPRYKIIEKRQSVAFWCNPISGHATLYWYQQILGQGPKLLIQFQNNGVVDDSQLPKDRFSAERLKGVDSTLKIQPAKLEDSAVYLCASSPGTSRAQYFGPGTRLLVL.

The V call is TRBV10-3, the J call TRBJ1-3. The germline gives CDR1 ENHRY, CDR2 SYGVKD. The length of the CDR3 is 15 residues. CDR3 in amino acids: CAISEGPISGNTIYF.

V and J are TRBV19 and TRBJ2-1; TCRdb indicates TRBD1, and absent DNA this call remains unverified. Germline V gene data show CDR1 as LNHDA and CDR2 as SQIVND (reference sequence). This CDR3 spans 15 amino acids. The CDR3 reads CASRQTSGGSNEQFF.

The chain combines TRBV5-1 with TRBJ2-6. Germline lookup yields CDR1 SGHRS and CDR2 YFSETQ. The CDR3 length is 17 residues. CDR3 sequence reads: CASSSQPTGSGANVLTF.

V usage is TRBV2 and J usage is TRBJ2-1. Germline V gives CDR1 SNHLY, CDR2 FYNNEI. The CDR3 spans 13 residues. The CDR3 loop reads CASRDRSFNEQFF. Drawing the rest from reference TRBV2 and TRBJ2-1, the complete variable domain is EPEVTQTPSHQVTQMGQEVILRCVPISNHLYFYWYRQILGQKVEFLVSFYNNEISEKSEIFDDQFSVERPDGSNFTLKIRSTKLEDSAMYFCASRDRSFNEQFFGPGTRLTVL.

V gene TRBV12-3 or TRBV12-4 combines with J gene TRBJ1-1; TCRdb lists TRBD1, though no DNA is available to test this call. This CDR3 contains 12 residues. This chain's CDR3 is CASDRGGAEAFF.

CDR3 sequence: CSAHNRDRGASYNEQFF. The rearrangement joins TRBV20-1 to TRBJ2-1; TCRdb outputs TRBD1, but without DNA this stays unchecked. The V gene's germline CDR1 is DFQATT and CDR2 SNEGSKA (reference sequence). The CDR3 is 17 residues long.

The V and J genes are TRBV2 and TRBJ2-7; no DNA is available, so the TRBD1 call from TCRdb remains unchecked. Germline V gene lookup returns CDR1 SNHLY and CDR2 FYNNEI. The CDR3 sequence is 14 residues long. CDR3 amino acids: CAMEPGGASYEQYF. The full variable domain, in which reference TRBV2 and TRBJ2-7 provide the parts outside the CDR3, is EPEVTQTPSHQVTQMGQEVILRCVPISNHLYFYWYRQILGQKVEFLVSFYNNEISEKSEIFDDQFSVERPDGSNFTLKIRSTKLEDSAMYFCAMEPGGASYEQYFGPGTRLTVT.

CDR3 sequence: CASSTTGRPTQDYGYTF. J is TRBJ1-2 and V is TRBV9; the D gene TCRdb calls, TRBD1, cannot be checked with no DNA. Germline-derived CDR1 and CDR2 are SGDLS and YYNGEE. The CDR3 extends over 17 amino acids.

This rearrangement joins TRBV5-1 to TRBJ2-1. The CDR3 loop spans 15 amino acids. Germline CDR1 reads SGHRS; CDR2 reads YFSETQ. Here the CDR3 reads CASSLDGDLYNEQFF.

The CDR3 here is CASQESSYNEQFF. The rearrangement joins TRBV12-3 or TRBV12-4 to TRBJ2-1. CDR3 size: 13 residues.

The rearrangement uses TRBV5-6 and TRBJ2-5. CDR3 length equals 14 residues. CDR1 and CDR2 from the germline V gene are SGHDT and YYEEEE. The CDR3 protein is CASSFRQTQETQYF.

The rearrangement links TRBV7-9 to TRBJ2-1; the D call of TRBD2 rests on TCRdb alone, since no DNA is present to check it. The CDR3 is 12 amino acids. CDR1 and CDR2 (germline): SEHNR, FQNEAQ (reference sequence). CDR3: CASRGRGYEQFF.

The chain is built from TRBV4-1 and TRBJ2-7. Germline V CDR1 and CDR2: MGHRA, YSYEKL. The CDR3 contains 13 residues. CDR3 sequence reads: CASSQGWSYEQYF.

The chain carries TRBV5-4 and TRBJ1-2. This CDR3 has 14 amino acids. Per germline, CDR1 SGHNT and CDR2 YYREEE (reference sequence). CDR3 region: CASTQRLDDWGYTF.

The chain uses TRBV19 and TRBJ2-7; TCRdb's D call, TRBD1, is unchecked because there is no DNA. Germline V gives CDR1 LNHDA, CDR2 SQIVND (reference sequence). The CDR3 is 13 amino acids. CDR3 residues: CASSISAPYEQYF.

The gene calls are TRBV18 and TRBJ2-7; TCRdb gives TRBD1 as the D gene, but with no DNA this cannot be confirmed. The V gene's germline CDR1 is KGHSH and CDR2 LQKENI. The CDR3 loop spans 13 amino acids. The CDR3 is CASSGVSSYEQYF.

V is TRBV10-3 and J is TRBJ1-2. The CDR3 is 15 amino acids. CDR1 and CDR2 from the germline V gene are ENHRY and SYGVKD. The CDR3 is CAISGQGKTNYGYTF.

The chain carries TRBV5-1 and TRBJ2-1; TCRdb returns TRBD2, unconfirmable since there is no DNA. Germline V gene data show CDR1 as SGHRS and CDR2 as YFSETQ. The CDR3 runs to 14 residues. The CDR3 loop reads CASSLGTMGNEQFF.

This chain links TRBV19 with TRBJ2-1; absent DNA, TCRdb's TRBD1 call cannot be checked. In germline, CDR1 is LNHDA, CDR2 SQIVND (reference sequence). This CDR3 has 11 residues. The CDR3 loop reads CATTRGKEQFF.

The chain couples TRBV6-1 to TRBJ1-1; TCRdb picks TRBD1, but there is no DNA to check that call. This CDR3 has 14 amino acids. In germline, CDR1 is MNHNS, CDR2 SASEGT. The CDR3 spells CAATPGQVNTEAFF.

V gene TRBV5-1 combines with J gene TRBJ1-1. This CDR3 region has 16 residues. Germline loops: CDR1 SGHRS, CDR2 YFSETQ. The CDR3: CASSLGPLGKNTEAFF.

The chain carries TRBV7-9 and TRBJ2-1; no DNA is available, so the TRBD1 call from TCRdb remains unchecked. The CDR3 spans 15 residues. Germline V lookup: CDR1 SEHNR, CDR2 FQNEAQ (reference sequence). CDR3 protein: CASSSFPGGRNEQFF.

The rearrangement joins TRBV5-1 to TRBJ2-1. The CDR3 is made up of 16 amino acids. CDR1 SGHRS and CDR2 YFSETQ come from the germline V gene. The CDR3 region is CASSLGVASSYNEQFF.

The rearrangement links TRBV12-3 or TRBV12-4 to TRBJ1-5; TCRdb's assignment of TRBD1 cannot be checked, as there is no DNA. The CDR3 spans 15 residues. The CDR3 loop reads CASRRGLGSNQPQHF.

The rearrangement joins TRBV12-3 or TRBV12-4 to TRBJ2-2; TCRdb returns TRBD1, unconfirmable since there is no DNA. This CDR3 spans 18 amino acids. The CDR3 spells CASSLVTGFNSNTGELFF.

The chain has TRBV5-1 and TRBJ2-1; TCRdb reports TRBD2, a call that lacks DNA to check it against. CDR3 size: 17 residues. The germline V gene has CDR1 SGHRS and CDR2 YFSETQ. The CDR3 here is CASSSGTSGGNYNEQFF.

The chain is built from TRBV10-3 and TRBJ1-6; there is no DNA to check the TCRdb D call of TRBD1. The CDR3 contains 14 residues. Germline V gene sequence: CDR1 ENHRY, CDR2 SYGVKD. The chain's CDR3 is CAIRPGQSNSPLHF.